Detailed here is one T cell receptor (beta chain). This record comes from a study of T cells in Graves' hyperthyroidism and ophthalmopathy. Reasons for excluding patients were uncontrolled infection, other autoimmune disease, pregnancy or lactation. Trimming took off 4 bases at V and 4 bases at J, with 22 bases between the two ends. Germline V gives CDR1 LGHNA, CDR2 YNFKEQ. The CDR3 has 18 amino acids. TCR beta CDR3 sequences were amplified from RNA transcripts. TCR CDR3 regions were first amplified by RT-PCR with HTBI primers. TCRdb re-called the multiplex PCR reads through MiXCR, storing one row per CDR3 protein. The data contain a few hundred thousand distinct CDR3 sequences, roughly 50% of them singletons.

The receptor comes from an adult woman with Graves' disease, either hyperthyroidism or ophthalmopathy (not recorded which). The gene calls are TRBV4-2 and TRBJ2-2, with D possibly matching TRBD2 (7 bases). Sequences were obtained from peripheral blood or thyroid tissue (not recorded which). In DNA, the CDR3 is TGTGCCAGCAGCCCAGGGGTCGGCGGGAGAGACCTCACCGGGGAGCTGTTTTTT. It encodes CASSPGVGGRDLTGELFF.